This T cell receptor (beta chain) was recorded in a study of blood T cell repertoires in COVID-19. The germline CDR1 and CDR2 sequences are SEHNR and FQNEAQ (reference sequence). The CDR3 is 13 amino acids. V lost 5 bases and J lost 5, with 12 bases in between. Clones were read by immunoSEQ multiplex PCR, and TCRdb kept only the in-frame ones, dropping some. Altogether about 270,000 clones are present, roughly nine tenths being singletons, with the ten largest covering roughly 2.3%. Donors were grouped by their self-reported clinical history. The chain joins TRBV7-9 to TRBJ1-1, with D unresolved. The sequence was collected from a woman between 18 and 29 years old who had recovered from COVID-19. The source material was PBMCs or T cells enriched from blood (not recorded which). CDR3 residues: CASSQRRVTEAFF. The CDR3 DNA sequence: TGTGCCAGCAGCCAAAGGCGGGTTACTGAAGCTTTCTTT.